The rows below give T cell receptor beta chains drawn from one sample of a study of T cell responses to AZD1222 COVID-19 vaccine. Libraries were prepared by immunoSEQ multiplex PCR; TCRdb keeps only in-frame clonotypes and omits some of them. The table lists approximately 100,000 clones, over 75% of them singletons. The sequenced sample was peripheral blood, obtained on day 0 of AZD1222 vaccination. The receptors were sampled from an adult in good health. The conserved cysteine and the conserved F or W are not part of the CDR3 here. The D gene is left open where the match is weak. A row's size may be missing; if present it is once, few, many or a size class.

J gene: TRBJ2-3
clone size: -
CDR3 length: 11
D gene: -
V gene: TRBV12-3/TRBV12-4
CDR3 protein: ASRQTSTDTQY

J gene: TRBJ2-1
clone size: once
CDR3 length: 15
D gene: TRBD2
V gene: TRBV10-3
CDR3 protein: AISAGPLAGQYNEQF

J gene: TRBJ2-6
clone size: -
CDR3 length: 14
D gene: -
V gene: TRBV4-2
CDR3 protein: ASSQDPRVGANVLT

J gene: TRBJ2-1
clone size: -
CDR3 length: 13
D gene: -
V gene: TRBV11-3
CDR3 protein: ASSSTGSSYNEQF

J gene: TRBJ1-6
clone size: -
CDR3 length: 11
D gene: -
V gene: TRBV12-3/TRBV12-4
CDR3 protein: ASSLYGNSPLH

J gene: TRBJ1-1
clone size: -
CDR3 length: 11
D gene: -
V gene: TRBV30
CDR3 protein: AWTSFPGAEAF

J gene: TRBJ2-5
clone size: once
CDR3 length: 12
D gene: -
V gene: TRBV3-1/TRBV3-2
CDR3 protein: ASSQGLAYETQY

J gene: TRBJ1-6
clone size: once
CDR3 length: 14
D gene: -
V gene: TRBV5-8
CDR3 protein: ASSFASRQGESPLH

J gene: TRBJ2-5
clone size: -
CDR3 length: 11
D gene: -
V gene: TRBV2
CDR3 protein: ASDASRQETQY

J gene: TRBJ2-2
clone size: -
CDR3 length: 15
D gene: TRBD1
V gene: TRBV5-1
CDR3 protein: ASSFQTGVTNTGELF

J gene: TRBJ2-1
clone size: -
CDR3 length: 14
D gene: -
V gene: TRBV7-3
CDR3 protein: ASSLTPGSGGNEQF

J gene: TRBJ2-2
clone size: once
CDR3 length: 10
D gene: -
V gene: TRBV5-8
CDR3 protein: ASSWGAGELF

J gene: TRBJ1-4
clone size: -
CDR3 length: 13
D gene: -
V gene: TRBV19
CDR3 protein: ASSIGGGSNEKLF

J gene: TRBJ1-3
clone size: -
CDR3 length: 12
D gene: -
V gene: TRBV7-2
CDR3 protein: ASSLVAPGNTIY

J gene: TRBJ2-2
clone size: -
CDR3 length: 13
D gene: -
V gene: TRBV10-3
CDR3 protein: AISEGQGGTGELF

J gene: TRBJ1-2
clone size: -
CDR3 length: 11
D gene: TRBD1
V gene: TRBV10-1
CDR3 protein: AGWGQGLYGYT